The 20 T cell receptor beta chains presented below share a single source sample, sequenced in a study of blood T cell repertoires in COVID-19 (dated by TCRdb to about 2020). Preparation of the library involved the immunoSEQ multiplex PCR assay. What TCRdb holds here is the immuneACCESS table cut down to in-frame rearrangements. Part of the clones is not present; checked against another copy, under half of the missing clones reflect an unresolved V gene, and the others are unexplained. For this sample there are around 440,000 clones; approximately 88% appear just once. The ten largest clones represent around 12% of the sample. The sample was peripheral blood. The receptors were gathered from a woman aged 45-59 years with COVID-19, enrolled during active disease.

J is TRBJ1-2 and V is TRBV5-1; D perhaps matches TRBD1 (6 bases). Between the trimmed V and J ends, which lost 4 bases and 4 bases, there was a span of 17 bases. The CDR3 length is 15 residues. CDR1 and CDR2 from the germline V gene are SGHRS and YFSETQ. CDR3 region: CASSPVYRGAYGYTF. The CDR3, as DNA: TGCGCCAGCAGCCCAGTATATCGGGGGGCCTATGGCTACACCTTC. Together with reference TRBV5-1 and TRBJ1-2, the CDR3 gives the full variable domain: KAGVTQTPRYLIKTRGQQVTLSCSPISGHRSVSWYQQTPGQGLQFLFEYFSETQRNKGNFPGRFSGRQFSNSRSEMNVSTLELGDSALYLCASSPVYRGAYGYTFGSGTRLTVV.

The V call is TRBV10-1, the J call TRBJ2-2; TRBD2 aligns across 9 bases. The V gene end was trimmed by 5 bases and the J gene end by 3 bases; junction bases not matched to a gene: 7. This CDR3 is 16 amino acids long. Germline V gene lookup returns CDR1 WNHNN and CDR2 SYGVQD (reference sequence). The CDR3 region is CASSPLAGGHTGELFF. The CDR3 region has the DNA TGCGCCAGCAGTCCCTTGGCGGGGGGGCACACCGGGGAGCTGTTTTTT.

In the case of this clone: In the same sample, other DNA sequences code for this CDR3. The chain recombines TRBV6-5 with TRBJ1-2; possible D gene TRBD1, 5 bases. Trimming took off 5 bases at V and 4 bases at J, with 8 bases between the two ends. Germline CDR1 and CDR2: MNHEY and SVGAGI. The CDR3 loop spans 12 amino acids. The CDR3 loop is CASSPTGYGYTF. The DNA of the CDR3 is TGTGCCAGCAGTCCCACAGGCTATGGCTACACCTTC.

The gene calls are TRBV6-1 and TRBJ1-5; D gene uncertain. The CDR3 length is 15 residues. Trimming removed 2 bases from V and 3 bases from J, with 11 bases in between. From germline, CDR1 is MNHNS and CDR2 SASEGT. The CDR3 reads CASSEIWGANQPQHF. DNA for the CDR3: TGTGCCAGCAGTGAAATCTGGGGAGCCAATCAGCCCCAGCATTTT.

The CDR3, as DNA: TGTGCCAGCAGTTTAAACATCGGGGTGAAGGTAACTGAAGCTTTCTTT. Its translation: CASSLNIGVKVTEAFF. The chain links TRBV27 to TRBJ1-1; no clear D. CDR1 and CDR2 from the germline V gene are MNHEY and SMNVEV (reference sequence). The CDR3 sequence is 16 residues long. Trimming stripped 2 bases from V and 5 bases from J, with 18 bases between.

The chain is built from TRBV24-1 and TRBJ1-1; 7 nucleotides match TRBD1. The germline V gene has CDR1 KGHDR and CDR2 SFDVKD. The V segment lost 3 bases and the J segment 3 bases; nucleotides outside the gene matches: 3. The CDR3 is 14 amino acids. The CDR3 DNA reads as TGTGCCACCAGTGATACCGACAGGGACACTGAAGCTTTCTTT. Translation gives CATSDTDRDTEAFF.

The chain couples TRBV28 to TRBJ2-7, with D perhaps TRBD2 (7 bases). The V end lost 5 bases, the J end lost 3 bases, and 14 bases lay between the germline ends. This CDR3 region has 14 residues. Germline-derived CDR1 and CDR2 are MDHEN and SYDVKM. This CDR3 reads CASSTRGGLYEQYF. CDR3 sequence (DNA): TGTGCCAGCAGTACGAGGGGGGGCCTCTACGAGCAGTACTTC.

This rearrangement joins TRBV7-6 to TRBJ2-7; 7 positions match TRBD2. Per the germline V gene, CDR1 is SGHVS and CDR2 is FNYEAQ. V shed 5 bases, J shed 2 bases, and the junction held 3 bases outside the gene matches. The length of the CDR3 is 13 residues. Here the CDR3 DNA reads TGTGCCAGCAGCACGGGGGGACCCTACGAGCAGTACTTC. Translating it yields CASSTGGPYEQYF.

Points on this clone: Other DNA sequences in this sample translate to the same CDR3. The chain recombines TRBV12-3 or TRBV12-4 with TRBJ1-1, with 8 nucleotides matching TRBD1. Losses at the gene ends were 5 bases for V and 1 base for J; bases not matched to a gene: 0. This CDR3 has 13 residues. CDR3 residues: CASSGQGNTEAFF. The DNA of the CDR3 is TGTGCCAGCAGTGGACAGGGGAACACTGAAGCTTTCTTT.

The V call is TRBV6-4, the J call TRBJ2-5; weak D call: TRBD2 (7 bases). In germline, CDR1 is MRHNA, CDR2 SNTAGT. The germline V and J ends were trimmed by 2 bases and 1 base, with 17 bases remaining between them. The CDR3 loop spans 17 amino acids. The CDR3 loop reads CASSDAALGGPQETQYF. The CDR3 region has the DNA TGTGCCAGCAGTGACGCGGCATTGGGGGGGCCCCAAGAGACCCAGTACTTC.

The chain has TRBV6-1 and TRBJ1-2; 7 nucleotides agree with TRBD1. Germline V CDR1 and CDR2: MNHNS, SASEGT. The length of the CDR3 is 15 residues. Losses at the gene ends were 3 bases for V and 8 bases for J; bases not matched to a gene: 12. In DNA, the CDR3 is TGTGCCAGCAGTGAGGACCTACAGGGGAGGACGGGCTACACCTTC. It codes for CASSEDLQGRTGYTF.

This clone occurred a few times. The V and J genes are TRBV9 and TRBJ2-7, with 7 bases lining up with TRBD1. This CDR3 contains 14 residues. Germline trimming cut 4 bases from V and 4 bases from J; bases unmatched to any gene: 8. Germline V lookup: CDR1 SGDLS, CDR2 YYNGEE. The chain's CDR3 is CASSIRDSPYEQYF. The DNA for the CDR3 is TGTGCCAGCAGCATCCGGGACAGCCCTTACGAGCAGTACTTC.

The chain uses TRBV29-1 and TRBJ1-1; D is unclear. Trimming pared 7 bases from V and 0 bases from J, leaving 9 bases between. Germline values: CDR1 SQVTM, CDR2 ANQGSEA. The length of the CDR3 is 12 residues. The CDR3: CSAESMNTEAFF. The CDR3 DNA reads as TGCAGCGCCGAGTCCATGAACACTGAAGCTTTCTTT.

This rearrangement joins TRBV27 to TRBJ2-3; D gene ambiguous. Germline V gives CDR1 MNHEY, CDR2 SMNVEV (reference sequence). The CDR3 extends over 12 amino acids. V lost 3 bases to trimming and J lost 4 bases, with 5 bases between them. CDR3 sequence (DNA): TGTGCCAGCAGTTTGAGCGCAGATACGCAGTATTTT. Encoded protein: CASSLSADTQYF.

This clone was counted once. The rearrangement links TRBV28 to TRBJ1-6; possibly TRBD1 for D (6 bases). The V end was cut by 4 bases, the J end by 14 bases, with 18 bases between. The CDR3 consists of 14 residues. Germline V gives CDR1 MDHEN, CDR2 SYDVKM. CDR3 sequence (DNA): TGTGCCAGCAGTTCACTCAAAGGGACAATAACCCTCCACTTT. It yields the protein CASSSLKGTITLHF.

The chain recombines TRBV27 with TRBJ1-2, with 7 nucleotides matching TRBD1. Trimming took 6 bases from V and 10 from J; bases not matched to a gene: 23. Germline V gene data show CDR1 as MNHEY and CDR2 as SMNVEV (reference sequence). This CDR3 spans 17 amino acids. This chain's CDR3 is CASRTSGGTTPYLNYTF. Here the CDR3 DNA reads TGTGCCAGCAGGACTTCAGGGGGGACAACTCCTTATCTCAACTACACCTTC.

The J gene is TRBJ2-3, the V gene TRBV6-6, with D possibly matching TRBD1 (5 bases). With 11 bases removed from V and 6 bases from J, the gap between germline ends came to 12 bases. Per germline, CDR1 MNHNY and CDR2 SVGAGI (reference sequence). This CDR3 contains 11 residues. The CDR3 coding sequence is TGTGCCGGGGCGATGGGTGATACGCAGTATTTT. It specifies CAGAMGDTQYF.

The CDR3 coding sequence is TGTGCCAGTAGTCACCGGGACAGGCCACCGACATATGGCTACACCTTC. Its translation: CASSHRDRPPTYGYTF. The rearrangement links TRBV19 to TRBJ1-2; 8 nucleotides match TRBD1. V lost 5 bases to trimming and J lost 5 bases; unmatched junction nucleotides: 13. This CDR3 region has 16 residues. From germline, CDR1 is LNHDA and CDR2 SQIVND (reference sequence).

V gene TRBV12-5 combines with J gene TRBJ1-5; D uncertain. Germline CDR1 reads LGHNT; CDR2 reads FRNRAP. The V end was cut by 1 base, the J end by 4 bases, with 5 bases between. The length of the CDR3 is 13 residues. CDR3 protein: CASGLGENQPQHF. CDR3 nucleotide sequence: TGTGCTAGTGGTTTGGGCGAAAATCAGCCCCAGCATTTT. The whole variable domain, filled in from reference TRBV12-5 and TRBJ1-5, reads DARVTQTPRHKVTEMGQEVTMRCQPILGHNTVFWYRQTMMQGLELLAYFRNRAPLDDSGMPKDRFSAEMPDATLATLKIQPSEPRDSAVYFCASGLGENQPQHFGDGTRLSIL.

The CDR3 sequence is CASSWQGYTDTQYF. CDR3 in DNA: TGTGCCAGCAGTTGGCAGGGTTACACAGATACGCAGTATTTT. The chain employs TRBV27 and TRBJ2-3; perhaps TRBD1 as D (5 bases). The CDR3 runs 14 residues. The germline CDR1 and CDR2 sequences are MNHEY and SMNVEV (reference sequence). V lost 4 bases and J 2 bases, leaving 10 bases between the germline ends.